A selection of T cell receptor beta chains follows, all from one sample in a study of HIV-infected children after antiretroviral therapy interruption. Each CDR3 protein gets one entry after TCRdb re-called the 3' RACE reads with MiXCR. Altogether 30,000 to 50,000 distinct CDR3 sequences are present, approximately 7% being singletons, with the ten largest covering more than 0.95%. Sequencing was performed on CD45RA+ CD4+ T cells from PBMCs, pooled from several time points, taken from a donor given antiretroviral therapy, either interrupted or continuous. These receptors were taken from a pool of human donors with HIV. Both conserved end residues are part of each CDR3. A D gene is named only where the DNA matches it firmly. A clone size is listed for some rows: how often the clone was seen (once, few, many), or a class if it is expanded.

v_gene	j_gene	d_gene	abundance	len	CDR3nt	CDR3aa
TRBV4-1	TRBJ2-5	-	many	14	TGCGCCAGCAGCCAAGAGGGAGTGCGTAATGCCCAGTACTTC	CASSQEGVRNAQYF
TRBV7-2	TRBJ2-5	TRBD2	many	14	TGTGCCAGCAGCTCGACTAGCGGGGGCGAGACCCAGTACTTC	CASSSTSGGETQYF
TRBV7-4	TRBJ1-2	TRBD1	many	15	TGTGCAAGCAGCTTAGCCGGACAGGGAAACTCCGACTACACCTTC	CASSLAGQGNSDYTF
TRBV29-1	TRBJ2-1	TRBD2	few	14	TGCAGCGTGACCGGGACTAGAGCCTACAATGAGCAGTTCTTC	CSVTGTRAYNEQFF
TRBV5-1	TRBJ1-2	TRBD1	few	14	TGCGCCAGCAGCACCACTTCAGGGGGCTATGGCTACACCTTC	CASSTTSGGYGYTF
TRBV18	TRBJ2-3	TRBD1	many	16	TGTGCCAGCTCACCAATACGGACAGGGGAGGCAGATACGCAGTATTTT	CASSPIRTGEADTQYF
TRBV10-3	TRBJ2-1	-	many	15	TGTGCCATCAGTGAGAGCGTCAACTCCTACAATGAGCAGTTCTTC	CAISESVNSYNEQFF
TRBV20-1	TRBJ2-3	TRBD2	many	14	TGCAGTGCTGAACTAGCGGGGGCCAAAGATACGCAGTATTTT	CSAELAGAKDTQYF
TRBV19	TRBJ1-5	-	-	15	TGTGCCAGCAGGGAAGGGACCGGTAGCAATCAGCCCCAGCATTTT	CASREGTGSNQPQHF
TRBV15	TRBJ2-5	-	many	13	TGTGCCACCAGGGAGAGAGGGGCACTGACCCAGTACTTC	CATRERGALTQYF
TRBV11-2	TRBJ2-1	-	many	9	TGTGCCAGCAGCGCCCCGCAGTTCTTC	CASSAPQFF
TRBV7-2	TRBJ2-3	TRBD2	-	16	TGTGCCAGCAGCTTGGGAGGAGCGGGGGCTACAGATACGCAGTATTTT	CASSLGGAGATDTQYF
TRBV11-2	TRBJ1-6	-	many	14	TGTGCCAGCAGGTCCACACTCCTGTCGAAACCCCTCCACTTT	CASRSTLLSKPLHF
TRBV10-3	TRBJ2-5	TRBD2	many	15	TGTGCCATCAGTGACCTTAGCGGGAGCCTGGAGACCCAGTACTTC	CAISDLSGSLETQYF
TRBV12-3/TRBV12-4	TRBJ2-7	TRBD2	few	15	TGTGCCAGCAGCCTCACCGGGGGGGCGTCTGGCGAGCAGTACTTC	CASSLTGGASGEQYF
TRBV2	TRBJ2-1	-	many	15	TGTGCCAGCAGCTCGACTGGGGGAAACTATGCTGAGCAGTTCTTC	CASSSTGGNYAEQFF
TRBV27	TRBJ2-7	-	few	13	TGTGCCAGCAGTGCGGACAGCATCAACGAGCAGTACTTC	CASSADSINEQYF
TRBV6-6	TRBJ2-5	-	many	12	TGTGCCAGCAGTTATCGGGCGACGCCCCAGTACTTC	CASSYRATPQYF
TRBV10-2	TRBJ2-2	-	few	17	TGCGCCAGCAGTGAGTCGACTCGTACGGCGAACACCGGGGAGCTGTTTTTT	CASSESTRTANTGELFF
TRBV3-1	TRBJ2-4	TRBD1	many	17	TGTGCCAGCAGCCGAAACTGGGACAGGGGGCCGGGAAACATTCAGTACTTC	CASSRNWDRGPGNIQYF
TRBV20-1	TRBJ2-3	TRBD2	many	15	TGCAGTGCTAGAGTGGGCGGGGGGGCCACAGATACGCAGTATTTT	CSARVGGGATDTQYF